Listed below are T cell receptor beta chains from one sample, sequenced in a study of human T cells and chemical hapten exposure. TCRdb passed the RACE reads through MiXCR, listing each CDR3 protein once. This sample yields about 380,000 distinct CDR3 sequences, of which less than 6.5% are seen a single time; around 2.6% belongs to the top ten. The material sequenced was whole blood, taken in connection with sensitization to the hapten diphenylcyclopropenone (DPC). The receptors shown here come from a woman aged 45-65 years with alopecia areata. Some clones in this sample may be carry-over from other donors' samples. Both conserved end residues are part of each CDR3. A D gene is named only where the DNA matches it firmly. Expanded clones are given a class, and other clones once, few, many or no size at all.

many TRBD2 TRBJ2-1 TRBV29-1 CSVGAGAGNEQFF TGCAGCGTGGGAGCGGGAGCAGGAAATGAGCAGTTCTTC
NA NA TRBJ2-1 TRBV5-6 CASGTGIEQFF TGTGCCAGCGGGACCGGGATTGAGCAGTTCTTC
NA NA TRBJ1-3 TRBV20-1 CSARGGSSGNTIYF TGCAGTGCTAGAGGCGGGAGCTCTGGAAACACCATATATTTT
NA NA TRBJ1-6 TRBV25-1 CASRSGTLYNSPLHF TGTGCCAGCAGGTCCGGGACACTCTATAATTCACCCCTCCACTTT
few TRBD2 TRBJ2-3 TRBV2 CASSPSGVGSDTQYF TGTGCCAGCAGTCCTAGCGGGGTCGGCTCAGATACGCAGTATTTT
few NA TRBJ1-4 TRBV7-9 CASSPGPRERDNEKLFF TGTGCCAGCAGCCCGGGTCCCAGGGAGAGGGATAATGAAAAACTGTTTTTT
NA NA TRBJ2-1 TRBV6-5 CASSYSAPYNEQFF TGTGCCAGCAGTTATTCGGCCCCCTACAATGAGCAGTTCTTC
NA TRBD2 TRBJ2-1 TRBV7-2 CASSLIGRSYNEQFF TGTGCCAGCAGCTTAATCGGGAGGTCCTACAATGAGCAGTTCTTC
many NA TRBJ2-7 TRBV6-1 CASLGIGTPSSYEQYF TGTGCCAGCCTAGGAATTGGGACACCGAGCTCCTACGAGCAGTACTTC
NA NA TRBJ1-3 TRBV20-1 CSARGAPSGNTIYF TGCAGTGCTAGAGGTGCTCCCTCTGGAAACACCATATATTTT
few NA TRBJ1-6 TRBV5-1 CASSLGPFGPSNSPLHF TGCGCCAGCAGCTTGGGCCCATTCGGACCGTCAAATTCACCCCTCCACTTT
few TRBD1 TRBJ2-1 TRBV7-2 CASRRGQDNEQFF TGTGCCAGCCGACGAGGACAGGACAATGAGCAGTTCTTC
many NA TRBJ1-5 TRBV30 CAWSDDRTVAQPQHF TGTGCCTGGAGTGACGACCGGACAGTCGCTCAGCCCCAGCATTTT
few NA TRBJ2-2 TRBV29-1 CSVVGGTGELFF TGCAGCGTTGTAGGGGGCACCGGGGAGCTGTTTTTT
many NA TRBJ2-3 TRBV6-1 CASSERGPTDTQYF TGTGCCAGCAGTGAGCGGGGGCCCACAGATACGCAGTATTTT
NA NA TRBJ1-5 TRBV24-1 CATEKGHLGNQPQHF TGTGCCACCGAAAAGGGACACCTAGGCAATCAGCCCCAGCATTTT
many NA TRBJ2-2 TRBV7-7 CASSPTITGLHTGELFF TGTGCCAGCAGCCCAACGATAACCGGGCTACACACCGGGGAGCTGTTTTTT
many NA TRBJ2-1 TRBV18 CASSPLDTGGEQFF TGTGCCAGCTCACCACTAGACACAGGCGGTGAGCAGTTCTTC
NA NA TRBJ2-7 TRBV28 CASSFGGLSYEQYF TGTGCCAGCAGTTTTGGCGGACTCTCCTACGAGCAGTACTTC
many NA TRBJ2-5 TRBV6-1 CASSESHVGTQYF TGTGCCAGCAGTGAGTCACACGTAGGGACCCAGTACTTC
NA NA TRBJ1-1 TRBV27 CASSLYTGTEAFF TGTGCCAGCAGCTTGTATACAGGGACTGAAGCTTTCTTT
many TRBD2 TRBJ2-1 TRBV7-9 CATLRREREYNEQFF TGTGCCACCCTACGGAGGGAGCGGGAGTACAATGAGCAGTTCTTC
many NA TRBJ1-6 TRBV4-3 CASSQDRRFYNSPLHF TGCGCCAGCAGCCAAGATCGACGGTTCTATAATTCACCCCTCCACTTT
NA TRBD1 TRBJ1-3 TRBV4-1 CASSQDQGAEGNTIYF TGCGCCAGCAGCCAAGACCAGGGGGCTGAAGGAAACACCATATATTTT
many TRBD2 TRBJ2-2 TRBV29-1 CSVTGTSGRTGELFF TGCAGCGTTACCGGGACTAGCGGGAGAACCGGGGAGCTGTTTTTT
NA TRBD2 TRBJ2-1 TRBV23-1 CASSQRGTSGLYNEQFF TGCGCCAGCAGTCAAAGGGGGACTAGCGGACTCTACAATGAGCAGTTCTTC
few NA TRBJ1-2 TRBV10-3 CAISESGVQKGYTF TGTGCCATCAGTGAGTCGGGAGTTCAGAAGGGCTACACCTTC
many TRBD1 TRBJ2-1 TRBV6-2/TRBV6-3 CASSYSSSRGQAYNEQFF TGTGCCAGCAGTTACTCGTCTTCTAGGGGGCAAGCCTACAATGAGCAGTTCTTC
many NA TRBJ1-4 TRBV20-1 CSAEENNEKLFF TGCAGTGCGGAGGAGAATAATGAAAAACTGTTTTTT
few TRBD1 TRBJ2-5 TRBV7-2 CASSSWDRDQETQYF TGTGCCAGCAGCTCCTGGGACAGAGACCAAGAGACCCAGTACTTC
few NA TRBJ1-2 TRBV10-3 CAIDAGQGGYTF TGTGCCATCGATGCGGGTCAAGGCGGCTACACCTTC
NA NA TRBJ2-5 TRBV7-2 CASSLPQETQYF TGTGCCAGCAGCCTACCCCAAGAGACCCAGTACTTC
NA TRBD1 TRBJ1-2 TRBV29-1 CSVVRRGQAYGYTF TGCAGCGTTGTAAGGCGGGGACAGGCCTATGGCTACACCTTC
few TRBD1 TRBJ2-5 TRBV27 CASSLIRGQQETQYF TGTGCCAGCAGTTTAATTAGGGGACAGCAAGAGACCCAGTACTTC
few NA TRBJ2-4 TRBV7-6 CASSLSVPGTGVAGVKNIQYF TGTGCCAGCAGCTTATCGGTCCCCGGGACAGGCGTCGCGGGGGTCAAAAACATTCAGTACTTC
NA TRBD2 TRBJ2-1 TRBV5-4 CASSSPASGSYNEQFF TGTGCCAGCAGCTCCCCGGCTAGCGGATCCTACAATGAGCAGTTCTTC
many TRBD2 TRBJ2-6 TRBV10-3 CAISGTSGTFSGANVLTF TGTGCCATCAGTGGGACTAGCGGGACCTTCTCTGGGGCCAACGTCCTGACTTTC
NA NA TRBJ2-3 TRBV7-2 CASRPSGQDTQYF TGTGCCAGCAGGCCGTCTGGGCAGGATACGCAGTATTTT
NA NA TRBJ1-1 TRBV4-3 CASSQDGIGDGTEAFF TGCGCCAGCAGCCAAGATGGGATCGGGGATGGGACTGAAGCTTTCTTT
few NA TRBJ2-5 TRBV19 CASSIRTSRTFQTQYF TGTGCCAGTAGTATCCGCACTTCCCGTACCTTCCAGACCCAGTACTTC
NA NA TRBJ2-6 TRBV4-2 CASSQAERTGANVLTF TGTGCCAGCAGCCAAGCGGAGAGGACTGGGGCCAACGTCCTGACTTTC
few NA TRBJ2-7 TRBV7-2 CASSLGGVEQYF TGTGCCAGCAGCTTAGGCGGGGTCGAGCAGTACTTC
NA TRBD2 TRBJ2-3 TRBV9 CASSVGAASGGPYGTDTQYF TGTGCCAGCAGCGTTGGGGCGGCTAGCGGGGGGCCGTACGGCACAGATACGCAGTATTTT
few TRBD1 TRBJ2-3 TRBV25-1 CASSPHRGLGTDTQYF TGTGCCAGCAGCCCCCACAGGGGGCTGGGCACAGATACGCAGTATTTT
many NA TRBJ1-3 TRBV11-2 CASSSGPISGNTIYF TGTGCCAGCAGCTCGGGACCGATCTCTGGAAACACCATATATTTT
many NA TRBJ2-1 TRBV11-2 CASSSVEGRPTPYNEQFF TGTGCCAGCAGCTCGGTGGAGGGGAGGCCCACCCCCTACAATGAGCAGTTCTTC
NA NA TRBJ2-1 TRBV20-1 CSASRRLEGNEQFF TGCAGTGCTAGTAGGCGACTAGAGGGCAATGAGCAGTTCTTC
many NA TRBJ2-3 TRBV7-2 CASSLGTTSTDTQYF TGTGCCAGCAGCTTAGGGACGACTAGCACAGATACGCAGTATTTT
NA TRBD1 TRBJ1-3 TRBV6-5 CASSQDRSSGNTIYF TGTGCCAGCAGCCAGGACAGGAGCTCTGGAAACACCATATATTTT
many NA TRBJ1-1 TRBV27 CASSPRTSSRTTEAFF TGTGCCAGCAGTCCCCGGACGTCTTCTCGAACAACTGAAGCTTTCTTT
few TRBD2 TRBJ2-5 TRBV7-9 CASSPRGLAGRLETQYF TGTGCCAGCAGCCCTCGCGGACTAGCGGGACGGTTGGAGACCCAGTACTTC
few NA TRBJ1-3 TRBV7-2 CASSLGMHSGNTIYF TGTGCCAGCAGCTTAGGAATGCACTCTGGAAACACCATATATTTT
NA NA TRBJ2-1 TRBV20-1 CSALSNARKNEQFF TGCAGTGCCCTCTCGAACGCTAGGAAGAATGAGCAGTTCTTC
few NA TRBJ1-5 TRBV27 CASSPSTGYSNQPQHF TGTGCCAGCAGTCCCTCGACAGGATATAGCAATCAGCCCCAGCATTTT
NA TRBD2 TRBJ2-5 TRBV7-8 CASSSAGTTIVETQYF TGTGCCAGCAGCTCCGCCGGGACTACCATTGTAGAGACCCAGTACTTC
many TRBD2 TRBJ2-3 TRBV3-1 CASSPDPPGLAVQTQYF TGTGCCAGCAGCCCGGACCCTCCGGGACTAGCGGTACAGACGCAGTATTTT
many TRBD1 TRBJ2-1 TRBV10-2 CASASQGVGWNEQFF TGCGCCAGCGCCTCACAGGGGGTTGGATGGAATGAGCAGTTCTTC
many NA TRBJ1-4 TRBV7-9 CASSLAGQLMGKLFF TGTGCCAGCAGCTTAGCGGGCCAGTTAATGGGAAAACTGTTTTTT
many TRBD1 TRBJ2-6 TRBV28 CASRRDRAAGANVLTF TGTGCCAGCAGGCGGGACAGGGCCGCTGGGGCCAACGTCCTGACTTTC
many NA TRBJ1-1 TRBV29-1 CSVEEGDGAFF TGCAGCGTTGAAGAGGGGGACGGGGCTTTCTTT